This T cell receptor beta chain was retrieved from a study of T cells in narcolepsy. Study details: Patients with NT1 or NT2 and healthy control donors were enrolled.

Method: immunoSEQ multiplex PCR; TCRdb's copy keeps in-frame clones and lacks some. This table has about 22,000 clones, approximately 80% appearing once. The CDR3 is made up of 16 amino acids. Germline V gene sequence: CDR1 MGHRA, CDR2 YSYEKL. The TCR was taken from a human donor in good health. Specimen: memory (CD45RA-) CD4+ T cells from blood. This chain joins TRBV4-1 and TRBJ2-5; 11 bases align to TRBD2. The J call is doubtful: the DNA matches TRBJ2-7 better. Here the CDR3 DNA reads TGCGCCAGCAGCCAAGATGAGGGACTAGCGGACTACGAGCAGTACTTC. Translating it yields CASSQDEGLADYEQYF.